This T cell receptor (beta chain) appears in the sequencing data of a study of blood T cells in healthy people across ages. The V and J ends lost 2 bases and 1 base respectively, with 14 bases between them. Germline-derived CDR1 and CDR2 are DFQATT and SNEGSKA (reference sequence). The CDR3 covers 15 residues. In its sample, this clonotype was seen once. Through a sample-barcoded 5' primer and a J-beta primer mix, a second PCR was run for roughly 6 to 11 cycles. TCRdb independently ran MiXCR on the 5' RACE reads; one entry per CDR3 protein. The sample has some 1.8 million distinct CDR3 sequences; more than 35% are singletons.

The clonotype was recovered from a human donor in good health. Specimen: blood. The rearrangement links TRBV20-1 to TRBJ1-1; D is uncertain. CDR3: CSARNPWGKNTEAFF. For the CDR3, the DNA is TGCAGTGCTAGAAATCCATGGGGTAAGAACACTGAAGCTTTCTTT.